Shown below are 20 T cell receptor beta chains from a single sample sequenced in a study of lymphopenia after photon versus proton radiotherapy. Data came from immunoSEQ multiplex PCR; TCRdb stores just in-frame clones and leaves some out. The repertoire consists of some 15,000 clones, with around 85% occurring once and the leading ten covering 45% to 60%. The material sequenced was peripheral blood, taken from a patient treated with proton-based radiotherapy. The receptor set was obtained from a woman in her sixties or seventies with cholangiocarcinoma. Some clones in this sample may be carry-over from other donors' samples.

This chain links TRBV20-1 with TRBJ1-1, with no clear D. The V gene's germline CDR1 is DFQATT and CDR2 SNEGSKA (reference sequence). The CDR3 totals 10 residues. Trimming cost V 5 bases and J 11 bases, with 12 bases left between them. The CDR3 DNA reads as TGCAGTGCTTGGCTCGGAAGGGCTTTCTTT. Its protein is CSAWLGRAFF.

The chain joins TRBV7-6 to TRBJ1-3; D uncertain. The V gene's germline CDR1 is SGHVS and CDR2 FNYEAQ. The germline V and J ends were trimmed by 5 bases and 4 bases, with 9 bases remaining between them. This CDR3 spans 13 amino acids. The CDR3 DNA follows: TGTGCCAGCAGCCCTACGACAGGAAACACCATATATTTT. This gives the protein CASSPTTGNTIYF.

This chain links TRBV11-2 with TRBJ2-7, with TRBD2 matching 11 bases. Looked up from germline, CDR1 is SGHAT and CDR2 is FQNNGV. After removal of 2 bases from V and 2 bases from J, the junction contained 2 bases not matched to a gene. This CDR3 comprises 15 residues. CDR3 loop: CASSLLSGRAYEQYF. The CDR3 nucleotides are TGTGCCAGCAGCTTACTTAGCGGGAGGGCCTACGAGCAGTACTTC.

The V and J genes are TRBV4-1 and TRBJ1-1; 10 bases line up with TRBD1. The CDR3 spans 15 residues. Germline CDR1 is MGHRA and CDR2 is YSYEKL. The ends lost 5 bases at V and 5 bases at J; junction bases unmatched: 8. CDR3 sequence: CASSRIRTGGTEAFF. The CDR3 DNA is TGCGCCAGCAGCAGAATTAGGACAGGGGGTACTGAAGCTTTCTTT.

The chain employs TRBV7-9 and TRBJ2-7; TRBD2 agrees at 7 bases. The CDR3 length is 11 residues. The J segment lost 7 bases and the V segment lost 5 bases, leaving 2 bases of the junction unmatched. In germline, CDR1 is SEHNR, CDR2 FQNEAQ (reference sequence). In DNA form, the CDR3 reads TGTGCCAGCAGCCGCGGGGGAGAGCAGTACTTC. This encodes CASSRGGEQYF. The full variable domain, its missing parts supplied by reference TRBV7-9 and TRBJ2-7, is DTGVSQNPRHKITKRGQNVTFRCDPISEHNRLYWYRQTLGQGPEFLTYFQNEAQLEKSRLLSDRFSAERPKGSFSTLEIQRTEQGDSAMYLCASSRGGEQYFGPGTRLTVT.

The V gene is TRBV6-5, the J gene TRBJ2-6, with D unresolved. V shed 2 bases and J shed 4 bases, with 3 bases lying between them. There are 13 residues in the CDR3. Germline values: CDR1 MNHEY, CDR2 SVGAGI. The CDR3 is CASSYAGANVLTF. CDR3 coding DNA: TGTGCCAGCAGTTACGCCGGGGCCAACGTCCTGACTTTC.

This clone was found once. The chain recombines TRBV7-9 with TRBJ2-1; TRBD2 agrees at 12 bases. The length of the CDR3 is 15 residues. Trimming took 7 bases from V and 9 from J; bases not matched to a gene: 10. CDR1 and CDR2 from the germline V gene are SEHNR and FQNEAQ (reference sequence). CDR3 amino acids: CASTLRETSGSEQFF. CDR3 nucleotide sequence: TGTGCCAGCACCTTGAGAGAGACTAGCGGGAGTGAGCAGTTCTTC.

V gene TRBV11-2 combines with J gene TRBJ2-7; 10 bases line up with TRBD2. This CDR3 spans 15 amino acids. V lost 1 base, J lost 7 bases, and 7 bases stayed unmatched. CDR1 and CDR2 (germline): SGHAT, FQNNGV. The DNA of the CDR3 is TGTGCCAGCAGCTTAGGGTCTAGCGGGAGTCTTGAGCAGTACTTC. Translation gives CASSLGSSGSLEQYF. Based on the CDR3 plus reference TRBV11-2 and TRBJ2-7, the full variable domain is EAGVAQSPRYKIIEKRQSVAFWCNPISGHATLYWYQQILGQGPKLLIQFQNNGVVDDSQLPKDRFSAERLKGVDSTLKIQPAKLEDSAVYLCASSLGSSGSLEQYFGPGTRLTVT.

The chain carries TRBV5-1 and TRBJ1-1; 7 nucleotides match TRBD1. CDR1 is SGHRS, CDR2 YFSETQ, per germline. The CDR3 runs to 13 residues. V shed 7 bases and J 6 bases; nucleotides not matched to a gene: 9. DNA of the CDR3: TGCGCCAGCGTACAGACCAGGGGGGCTGAAGCTTTCTTT. Its translation: CASVQTRGAEAFF.

This chain connects TRBV6-5 to TRBJ2-1, with D tentatively TRBD2 (6 bases). The CDR3 has 15 residues. Germline CDR1 reads MNHEY; CDR2 reads SVGAGI. Trimming removed 6 bases at V and 6 bases at J, with 18 bases between. The CDR3 nucleotides read TGTGCCAGCAGGGTTAAGCGGGTACCCCCCAATGAGCAGTTCTTC. Its protein is CASRVKRVPPNEQFF.

As to this clone: Germline and junction disagree at one end, which may indicate a read error. The chain is built from TRBV18 and TRBJ2-3, with TRBD2 matching over 10 bases. From germline, CDR1 is KGHSH and CDR2 LQKENI. The CDR3 runs to 17 residues. The CDR3 DNA sequence: TGTGCCAGCTCACCACTCGTTTCTAGCGGGAGCATAGATACGCAGTATTTT. Translation gives CASSPLVSSGSIDTQYF.

The DNA of the CDR3 is TGTGCCAGCAGCGTAGGCAGGTATGGGCGCCGAGATGAGACCCAGTACTTC. This gives the protein CASSVGRYGRRDETQYF. The genes are TRBV9 and TRBJ2-5; D is ambiguous. V was pared by 0 bases and J by 5 bases, with 20 bases between. This CDR3 has 17 residues. The germline gives CDR1 SGDLS, CDR2 YYNGEE.

CDR3 nucleotides: TGCGCCAGCAGATCCCGGGACAGGGACCACTACGAGCAGTACTTC. Translation gives CASRSRDRDHYEQYF. J is TRBJ2-7 and V is TRBV4-3, with 9 bases lining up with TRBD1. The length of the CDR3 is 15 residues. V shed 6 bases and J 3 bases; nucleotides not matched to a gene: 9. Germline assignment: CDR1 LGHNA and CDR2 YSLEER.

The chain employs TRBV5-1 and TRBJ1-6; 7 bases agree with TRBD1. The CDR3 has 14 amino acids. CDR1 and CDR2 from the germline V gene are SGHRS and YFSETQ. Trimming took 4 bases from V and 10 from J; bases not matched to a gene: 8. The CDR3 DNA sequence: TGCGCCAGCAGCCAGACAGGGCGTGACTCACCCCTCCACTTT. Translating it yields CASSQTGRDSPLHF.

V usage is TRBV7-9 and J usage is TRBJ2-1, with D tentatively TRBD1 (5 bases). Trimming cost V 3 bases and J 7 bases, with 16 bases left between them. Germline values: CDR1 SEHNR, CDR2 FQNEAQ (reference sequence). The CDR3 sequence is 15 residues long. CDR3 in DNA: TGTGCCAGCAGCTTTGGCAGGGTGAATCGGAATGAGCAGTTCTTC. Protein product: CASSFGRVNRNEQFF.

The rearrangement uses TRBV7-3 and TRBJ2-3, with TRBD2 identical over 9 bases. Germline CDR1 and CDR2: SGHTA and FQGTGA. CDR3 size: 17 residues. Trimming cost V 0 bases and J 1 base; bases outside gene matches: 5. Written as DNA, the CDR3 is TGTGCCAGCAGCTTAACCCCTGCTAGCGGGGGCACAGATACGCAGTATTTT. As protein: CASSLTPASGGTDTQYF. Looking up the rest from reference TRBV7-3 and TRBJ2-3 gives the full variable domain: GAGVSQTPSNKVTEKGKYVELRCDPISGHTALYWYRQSLGQGPEFLIYFQGTGAADDSGLPNDRFFAVRPEGSVSTLKIQRTERGDSAVYLCASSLTPASGGTDTQYFGPGTRLTVL.

This clone was detected only once. The V and J genes are TRBV7-8 and TRBJ1-1; no clear D gene. V was cut by 5 bases and J by 7 bases, with 11 bases left in between. This CDR3 comprises 12 residues. Germline-derived CDR1 and CDR2 are SGHVS and FQNEAQ. As DNA, the CDR3 is TGTGCCAGCAGCAGGACGGCTTTTGAAGCTTTCTTT. It encodes CASSRTAFEAFF.

This clone was detected once. J is TRBJ1-1 and V is TRBV2; 8 positions agree with TRBD1. Germline assignment: CDR1 SNHLY and CDR2 FYNNEI. The ends lost 7 bases at V and 3 bases at J; junction bases unmatched: 7. The CDR3 is 14 residues long. Here the CDR3 reads CASTRQTGDTEAFF. The CDR3 DNA follows: TGTGCCAGCACACGTCAGACAGGGGACACTGAAGCTTTCTTT.

This clone was seen once. The genes are TRBV7-2 and TRBJ2-7; D uncertain. V lost 0 bases to trimming and J lost 3 bases, with 12 bases between them. Germline CDR1 is SGHTA and CDR2 is FQGNSA. This CDR3 contains 15 residues. CDR3 nucleotide sequence: TGTGCCAGCAGCTTAGCTGGCCAGACCTACTACGAGCAGTACTTC. Its translation is CASSLAGQTYYEQYF. Complete variable domain (other parts from reference TRBV7-2 and TRBJ2-7): GAGVSQSPSNKVTEKGKDVELRCDPISGHTALYWYRQSLGQGLEFLIYFQGNSAPDKSGLPSDRFSAERTGGSVSTLTIQRTQQEDSAVYLCASSLAGQTYYEQYFGPGTRLTVT.

This clone was seen once. V usage is TRBV11-2 and J usage is TRBJ2-1; 8 positions match TRBD1. V lost 1 base and J lost 8; bases outside the gene matches: 16. The CDR3 spans 18 residues. Germline V gene lookup returns CDR1 SGHAT and CDR2 FQNNGV. The CDR3 nucleotides are TGTGCCAGCAGCTTAGTGTCAGGGGGCGGGCGTCTGGTAGATGAGCAGTTCTTC. The encoded protein is CASSLVSGGGRLVDEQFF.